This T cell receptor (beta chain) was recorded in a study of T cell responses to AZD1222 COVID-19 vaccine. Overall study results and limits: Most donors were white British and more were female, and clonal diversity was possibly underestimated. Only five or six people who got AZD1222 tested seropositive at baseline. CD4 TCRs linked to vaccination spanned spike, dominating at 160-218 and 743-854.

Concerning this clone itself: Its specificity is unknown.

The CDR3 length is 16 residues. CDR1 and CDR2 from the germline V gene are KGHDR and SFDVKD. Trimming took 0 bases from V and 8 from J; bases not matched to a gene: 5. Using immunoSEQ multiplex PCR, the repertoire was profiled, and TCRdb retains in-frame clones only, with some absent. The table lists approximately 140,000 clones, roughly 88% of them singletons, with 1.5% to 2% in the top ten. This chain joins TRBV24-1 and TRBJ2-1; 11 bases are a match to TRBD2. The clonotype comes from an adult who received the AZD1222 COVID-19 vaccine. The sequences come from peripheral blood, collected 28 days after the second AZD1222 dose. Here the CDR3 DNA reads TGTGCCACCAGTGATTTGAATAGCGGGAGGGTAGATGAGCAGTTCTTC. This gives the protein CATSDLNSGRVDEQFF.